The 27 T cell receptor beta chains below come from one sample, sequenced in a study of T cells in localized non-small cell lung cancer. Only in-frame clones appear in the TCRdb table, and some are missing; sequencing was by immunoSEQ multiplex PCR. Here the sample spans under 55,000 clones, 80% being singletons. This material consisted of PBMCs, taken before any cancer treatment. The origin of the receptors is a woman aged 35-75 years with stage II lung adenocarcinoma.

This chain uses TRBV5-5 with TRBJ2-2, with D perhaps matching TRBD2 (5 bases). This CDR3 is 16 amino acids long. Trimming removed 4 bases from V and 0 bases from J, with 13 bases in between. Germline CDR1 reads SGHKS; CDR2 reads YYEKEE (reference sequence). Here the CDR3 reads CASSLVVGANTGELFF. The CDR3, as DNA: TGTGCCAGCAGCCTGGTAGTCGGGGCGAACACCGGGGAGCTGTTTTTT.

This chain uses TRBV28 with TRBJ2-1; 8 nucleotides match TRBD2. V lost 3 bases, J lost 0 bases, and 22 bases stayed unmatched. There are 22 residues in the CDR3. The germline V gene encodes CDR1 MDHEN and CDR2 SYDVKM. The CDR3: CASSFPSGSGEYDSSSYNEQFF. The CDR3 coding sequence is TGTGCCAGCAGTTTTCCCTCGGGTAGCGGGGAATATGATTCTAGCTCCTACAATGAGCAGTTCTTC.

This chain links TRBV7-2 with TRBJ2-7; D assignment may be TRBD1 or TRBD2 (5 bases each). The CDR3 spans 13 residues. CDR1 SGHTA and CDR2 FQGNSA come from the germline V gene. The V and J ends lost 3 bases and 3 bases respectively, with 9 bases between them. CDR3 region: CASSFMGDYEQYF. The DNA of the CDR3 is TGTGCCAGCAGCTTTATGGGGGACTACGAGCAGTACTTC. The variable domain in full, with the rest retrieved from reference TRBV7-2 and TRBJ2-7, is GAGVSQSPSNKVTEKGKDVELRCDPISGHTALYWYRQSLGQGLEFLIYFQGNSAPDKSGLPSDRFSAERTGGSVSTLTIQRTQQEDSAVYLCASSFMGDYEQYFGPGTRLTVT.

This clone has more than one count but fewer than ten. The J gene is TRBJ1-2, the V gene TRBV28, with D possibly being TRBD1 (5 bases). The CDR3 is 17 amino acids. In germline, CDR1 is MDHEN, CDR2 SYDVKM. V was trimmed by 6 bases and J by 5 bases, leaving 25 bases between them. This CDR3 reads CASSIPPGRRSGYGYTF. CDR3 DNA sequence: TGTGCCAGCAGCATACCGCCGGGACGACGCTCGGGATATGGCTACACCTTC.

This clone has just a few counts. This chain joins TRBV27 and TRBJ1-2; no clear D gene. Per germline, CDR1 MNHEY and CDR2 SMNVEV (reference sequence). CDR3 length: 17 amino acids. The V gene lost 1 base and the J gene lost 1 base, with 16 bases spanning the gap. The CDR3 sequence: CASSLYPTLTGNYGYTF. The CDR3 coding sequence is TGTGCCAGCAGTTTATACCCTACGTTGACCGGTAACTATGGCTACACCTTC.

CDR3 amino acids: CASSKRGGNTEAFF. The CDR3 nucleotides read TGTGCCAGCAGCAAACGGGGGGGGAACACTGAAGCTTTCTTT. V and J are TRBV28 and TRBJ1-1, with D possibly matching TRBD1 (5 bases). The CDR3 contains 14 residues. Germline CDR1 MDHEN, CDR2 SYDVKM. Trimming pared 6 bases from V and 1 base from J, leaving 12 bases between.

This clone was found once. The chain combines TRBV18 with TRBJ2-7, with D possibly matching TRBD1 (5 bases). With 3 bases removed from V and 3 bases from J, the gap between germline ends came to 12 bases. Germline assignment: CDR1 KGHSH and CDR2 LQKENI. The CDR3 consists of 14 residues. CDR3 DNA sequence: TGTGCCAGCTCACCCGCAAGGGGATACTACGAGCAGTACTTC. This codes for CASSPARGYYEQYF.

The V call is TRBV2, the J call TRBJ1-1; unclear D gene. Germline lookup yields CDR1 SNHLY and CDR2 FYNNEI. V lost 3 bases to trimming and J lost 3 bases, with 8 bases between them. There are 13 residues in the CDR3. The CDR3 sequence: CASSDRSHTEAFF. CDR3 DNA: TGTGCCAGCAGTGACAGGTCACACACTGAAGCTTTCTTT.

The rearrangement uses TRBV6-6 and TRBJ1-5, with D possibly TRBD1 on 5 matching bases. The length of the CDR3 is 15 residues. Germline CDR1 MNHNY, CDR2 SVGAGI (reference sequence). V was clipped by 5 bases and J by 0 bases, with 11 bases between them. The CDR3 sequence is CASSDSLYSNQPQHF. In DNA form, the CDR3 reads TGTGCCAGCAGTGACAGTTTATATAGCAATCAGCCCCAGCATTTT.

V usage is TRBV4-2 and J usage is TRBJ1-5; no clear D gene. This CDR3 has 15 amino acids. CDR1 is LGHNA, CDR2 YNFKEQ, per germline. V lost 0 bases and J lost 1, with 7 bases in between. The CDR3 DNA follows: TGTGCCAGCAGCCAAGAGGCTACAAGCAATCAGCCCCAGCATTTT. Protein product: CASSQEATSNQPQHF.

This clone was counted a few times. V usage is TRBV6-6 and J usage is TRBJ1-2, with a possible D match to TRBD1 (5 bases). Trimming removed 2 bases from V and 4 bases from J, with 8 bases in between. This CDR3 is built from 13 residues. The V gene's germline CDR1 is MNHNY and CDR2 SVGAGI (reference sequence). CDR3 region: CASSYEGRYGYTF. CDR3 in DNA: TGTGCCAGCAGTTACGAGGGACGCTATGGCTACACCTTC.

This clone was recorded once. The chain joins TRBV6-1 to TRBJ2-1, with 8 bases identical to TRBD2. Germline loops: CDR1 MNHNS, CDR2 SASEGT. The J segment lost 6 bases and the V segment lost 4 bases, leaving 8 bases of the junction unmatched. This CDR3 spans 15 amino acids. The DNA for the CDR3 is TGTGCCAGCAGTGCCGGGACTAGTCCAACCAATGAGCAGTTCTTC. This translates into CASSAGTSPTNEQFF.

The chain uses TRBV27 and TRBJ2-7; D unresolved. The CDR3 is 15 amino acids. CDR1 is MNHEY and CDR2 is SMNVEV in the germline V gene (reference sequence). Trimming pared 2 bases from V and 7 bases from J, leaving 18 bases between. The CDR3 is CASSLLPGPDLEQYF. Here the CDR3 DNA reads TGTGCCAGCAGTTTACTCCCCGGACCCGACCTGGAGCAGTACTTC.

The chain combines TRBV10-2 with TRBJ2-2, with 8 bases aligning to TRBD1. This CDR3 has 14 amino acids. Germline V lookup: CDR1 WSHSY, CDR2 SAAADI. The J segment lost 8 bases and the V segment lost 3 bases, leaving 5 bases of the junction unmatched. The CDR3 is CASSELDRGGELFF. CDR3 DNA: TGCGCCAGCAGTGAATTAGACAGGGGTGGGGAGCTGTTTTTT.

DNA for the CDR3: TGTGCCAGCAGCGTAGTTGGGGCCAACGTCCTGACTTTC. Residues: CASSVVGANVLTF. The V gene is TRBV9, the J gene TRBJ2-6; D unresolved. The V and J ends lost 0 bases and 3 bases respectively, with 1 base between them. CDR1 is SGDLS and CDR2 is YYNGEE in the germline V gene. The CDR3 extends over 13 amino acids.

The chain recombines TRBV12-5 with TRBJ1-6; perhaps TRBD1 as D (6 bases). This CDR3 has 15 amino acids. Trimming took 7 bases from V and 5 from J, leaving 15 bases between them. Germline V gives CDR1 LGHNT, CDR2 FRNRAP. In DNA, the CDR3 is TGTGCTAGTGCCTGGGGGACACCAAATAATTCACCCCTCCACTTT. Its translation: CASAWGTPNNSPLHF.

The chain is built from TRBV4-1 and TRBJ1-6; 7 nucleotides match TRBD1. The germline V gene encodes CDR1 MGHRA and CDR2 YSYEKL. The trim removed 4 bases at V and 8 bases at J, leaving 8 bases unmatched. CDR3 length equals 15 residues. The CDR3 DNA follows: TGCGCCAGCAGCCTAATGACAGGGAGCGATTCACCCCTCCACTTT. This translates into CASSLMTGSDSPLHF.

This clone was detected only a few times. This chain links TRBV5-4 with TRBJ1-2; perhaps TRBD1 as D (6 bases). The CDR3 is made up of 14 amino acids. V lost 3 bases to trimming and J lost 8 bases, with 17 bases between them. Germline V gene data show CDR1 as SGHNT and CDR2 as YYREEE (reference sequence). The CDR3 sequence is CASSSPGGGLGYTF. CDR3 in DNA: TGTGCCAGCAGCTCCCCGGGCGGGGGGCTCGGCTACACCTTC.

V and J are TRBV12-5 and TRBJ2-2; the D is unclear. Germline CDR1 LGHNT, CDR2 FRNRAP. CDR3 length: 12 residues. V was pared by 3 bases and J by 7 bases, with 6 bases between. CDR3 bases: TGTGCTAGTGGTTTTGAGGTCGGGGAGCTGTTTTTT. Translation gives CASGFEVGELFF.

The CDR3 DNA reads as TGTGCCAGCAGTTACTCGACAGGGGGCCCTAATGAAAAACTGTTTTTT. It yields the protein CASSYSTGGPNEKLFF. The chain uses TRBV6-5 and TRBJ1-4; 10 positions match TRBD1. Germline V gene data show CDR1 as MNHEY and CDR2 as SVGAGI. V shed 0 bases and J 3 bases; nucleotides not matched to a gene: 1. This CDR3 region has 16 residues.

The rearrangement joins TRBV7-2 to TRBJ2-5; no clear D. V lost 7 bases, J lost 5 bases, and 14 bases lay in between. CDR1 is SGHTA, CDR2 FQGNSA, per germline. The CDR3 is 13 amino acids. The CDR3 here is CASNSDIAETQYF. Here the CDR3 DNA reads TGTGCCAGCAACTCCGACATCGCGGAGACCCAGTACTTC.

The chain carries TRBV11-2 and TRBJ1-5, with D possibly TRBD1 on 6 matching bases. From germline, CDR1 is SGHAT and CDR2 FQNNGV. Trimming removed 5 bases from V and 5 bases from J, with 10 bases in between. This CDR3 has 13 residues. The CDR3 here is CASSVNRDQPQHF. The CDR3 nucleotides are TGTGCCAGCAGCGTAAACAGGGATCAGCCCCAGCATTTT.

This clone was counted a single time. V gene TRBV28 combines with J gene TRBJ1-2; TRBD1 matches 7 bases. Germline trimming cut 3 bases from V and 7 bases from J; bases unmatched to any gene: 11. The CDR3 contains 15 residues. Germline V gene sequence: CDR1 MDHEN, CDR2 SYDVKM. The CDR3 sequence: CASSLDRQGRSGYTF. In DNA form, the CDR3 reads TGTGCCAGCAGTTTGGACAGACAGGGAAGAAGTGGCTACACCTTC.

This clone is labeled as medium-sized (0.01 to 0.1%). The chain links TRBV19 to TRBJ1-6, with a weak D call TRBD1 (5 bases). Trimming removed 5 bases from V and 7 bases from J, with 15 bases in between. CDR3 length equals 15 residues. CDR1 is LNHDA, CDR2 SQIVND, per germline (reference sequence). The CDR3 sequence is CASSPFGGGNSPLHF. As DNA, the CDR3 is TGTGCCAGTAGTCCCTTCGGGGGTGGGAATTCACCCCTCCACTTT.

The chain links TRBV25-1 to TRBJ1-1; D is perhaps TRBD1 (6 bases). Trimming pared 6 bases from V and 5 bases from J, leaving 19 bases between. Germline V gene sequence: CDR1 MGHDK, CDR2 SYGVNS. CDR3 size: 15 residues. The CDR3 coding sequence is TGTGCCAGCAGGAGAAGGGGGGTTGGGGGGACTGAAGCTTTCTTT. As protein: CASRRRGVGGTEAFF.

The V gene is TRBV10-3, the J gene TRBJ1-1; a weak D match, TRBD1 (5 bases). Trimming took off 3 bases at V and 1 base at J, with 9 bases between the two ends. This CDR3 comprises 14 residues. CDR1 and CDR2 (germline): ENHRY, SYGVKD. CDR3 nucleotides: TGTGCCATCAGTGAATGGGGCGAGAACACTGAAGCTTTCTTT. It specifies CAISEWGENTEAFF.

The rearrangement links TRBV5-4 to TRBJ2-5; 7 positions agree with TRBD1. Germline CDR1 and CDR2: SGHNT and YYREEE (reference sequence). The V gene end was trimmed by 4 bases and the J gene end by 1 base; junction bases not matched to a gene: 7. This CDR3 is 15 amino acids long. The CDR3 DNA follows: TGTGCCAGCAGCACCTGGACAGGCCCCCAAGAGACCCAGTACTTC. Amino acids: CASSTWTGPQETQYF.